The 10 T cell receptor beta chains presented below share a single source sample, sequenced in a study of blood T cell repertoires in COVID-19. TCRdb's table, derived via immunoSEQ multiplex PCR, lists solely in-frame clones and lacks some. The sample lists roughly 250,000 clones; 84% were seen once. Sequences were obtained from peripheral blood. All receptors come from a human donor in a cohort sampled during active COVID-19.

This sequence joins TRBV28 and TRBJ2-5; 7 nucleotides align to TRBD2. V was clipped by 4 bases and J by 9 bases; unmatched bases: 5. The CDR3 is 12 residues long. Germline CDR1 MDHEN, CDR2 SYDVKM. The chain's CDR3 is CASSSGREAQYF. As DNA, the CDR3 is TGTGCCAGCAGTTCAGGGAGGGAGGCCCAGTACTTC.

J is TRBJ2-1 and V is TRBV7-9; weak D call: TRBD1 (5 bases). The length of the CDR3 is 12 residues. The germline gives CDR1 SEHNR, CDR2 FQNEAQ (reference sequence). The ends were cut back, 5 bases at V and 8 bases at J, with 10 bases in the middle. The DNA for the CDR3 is TGTGCCAGCAGCCTGCAGGGCCATGAGCAGTTCTTC. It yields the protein CASSLQGHEQFF.

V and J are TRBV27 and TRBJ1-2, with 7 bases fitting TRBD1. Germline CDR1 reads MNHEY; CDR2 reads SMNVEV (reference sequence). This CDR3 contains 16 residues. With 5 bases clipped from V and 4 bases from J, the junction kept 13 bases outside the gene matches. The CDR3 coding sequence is TGTGCCAGCAGTCCCCAACCGACAGGGAAGGTCTATGGCTACACCTTC. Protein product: CASSPQPTGKVYGYTF.

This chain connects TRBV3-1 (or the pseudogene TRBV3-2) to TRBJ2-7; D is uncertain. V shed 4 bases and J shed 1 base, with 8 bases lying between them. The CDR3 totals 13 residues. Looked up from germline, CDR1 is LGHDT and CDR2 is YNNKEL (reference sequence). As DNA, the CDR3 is TGTGCCAGCAGCCCAGGAACATCCTACGAGCAGTACTTC. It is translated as CASSPGTSYEQYF.

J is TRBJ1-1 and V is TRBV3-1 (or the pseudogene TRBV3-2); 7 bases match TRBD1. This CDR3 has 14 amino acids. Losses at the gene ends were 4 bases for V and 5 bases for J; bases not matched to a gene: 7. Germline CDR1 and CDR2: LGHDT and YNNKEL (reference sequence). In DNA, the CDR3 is TGTGCCAGCAGCCCCTGGACAGGAGGAACTGAAGCTTTCTTT. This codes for CASSPWTGGTEAFF.

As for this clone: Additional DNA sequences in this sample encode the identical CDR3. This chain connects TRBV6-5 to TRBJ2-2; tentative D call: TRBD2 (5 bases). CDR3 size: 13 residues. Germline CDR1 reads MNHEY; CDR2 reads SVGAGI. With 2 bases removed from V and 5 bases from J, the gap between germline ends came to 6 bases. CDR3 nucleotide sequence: TGTGCCAGCAGTTACAGAGGGACCGGGGAGCTGTTTTTT. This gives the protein CASSYRGTGELFF.

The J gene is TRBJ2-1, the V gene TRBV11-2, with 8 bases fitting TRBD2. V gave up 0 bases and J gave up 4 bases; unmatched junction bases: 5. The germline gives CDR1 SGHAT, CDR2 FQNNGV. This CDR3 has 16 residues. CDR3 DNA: TGTGCCAGCAGCTTAGACCCGACTAGCGCTTACAATGAGCAGTTCTTC. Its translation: CASSLDPTSAYNEQFF.

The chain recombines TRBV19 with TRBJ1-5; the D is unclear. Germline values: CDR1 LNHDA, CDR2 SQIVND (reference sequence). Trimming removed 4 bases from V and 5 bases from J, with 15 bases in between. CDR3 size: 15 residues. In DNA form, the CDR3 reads TGTGCCAGTAGTACCTTAGGACGGACTCATCAGCCCCAGCATTTT. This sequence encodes CASSTLGRTHQPQHF.

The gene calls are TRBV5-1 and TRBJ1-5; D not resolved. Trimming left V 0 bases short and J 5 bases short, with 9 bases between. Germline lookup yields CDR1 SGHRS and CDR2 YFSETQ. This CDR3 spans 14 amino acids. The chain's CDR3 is CASSLAGTDQPQHF. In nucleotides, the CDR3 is TGCGCCAGCAGCTTGGCGGGAACCGATCAGCCCCAGCATTTT.

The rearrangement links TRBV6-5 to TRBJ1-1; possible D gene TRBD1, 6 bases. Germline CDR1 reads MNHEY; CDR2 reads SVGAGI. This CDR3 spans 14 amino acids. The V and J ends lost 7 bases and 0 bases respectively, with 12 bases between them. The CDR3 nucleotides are TGTGCCAGCAATCCCGGGACACTGAACACTGAAGCTTTCTTT. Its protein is CASNPGTLNTEAFF.